This TCR beta chain originates from a study of T cell responses to AZD1222 COVID-19 vaccine. The CDR3 is 11 residues long. V was shortened by 3 bases and J by 5 bases, with 5 bases between the two germline ends. Germline V gives CDR1 KGHSH, CDR2 LQKENI. The repertoire was sequenced with immunoSEQ multiplex PCR; TCRdb's copy has only in-frame clones and lacks some. The data show about 110,000 clones, roughly 87% seen once. In regard to this clone: Its antigen is as yet unknown.

Study results and limitations: Increases in Spike-specific TCR breadth and depth were seen after two AZD1222 doses. Clonal diversity was possibly underestimated, and white British individuals and females predominated among donors. Only a handful of AZD1222 recipients tested seropositive at baseline.

This TCR came from an adult who received the AZD1222 COVID-19 vaccine. The chain combines TRBV18 with TRBJ2-7; D is ambiguous. The sample consisted of peripheral blood, taken 28 days after the second AZD1222 dose. The CDR3 region has the DNA TGTGCCAGCTCACCCTTAGACGAGCAGTACTTC. This sequence encodes CASSPLDEQYF.